This T cell receptor (beta chain) came from a study of neurological immune-mediated disorders. This clonotype was counted ten times or more. Germline assignment: CDR1 DFQATT and CDR2 SNEGSKA (reference sequence). V was cut by 6 bases and J by 8 bases, with 11 bases left in between. The CDR3 is 11 residues long. TCRdb fed the 5' RACE reads into MiXCR, producing one record per CDR3 protein. The table has 60,000 to 75,000 distinct CDR3 sequences, nearly 10% seen once. Documented time point: longitudinal time-point 2. V usage is TRBV20-1 and J usage is TRBJ2-1; no clear D. The source material was PBMCs. This receptor was obtained from a man aged 25-40 years in good health. This CDR3 reads CSAPIPHEQFF. The DNA for the CDR3 is TGCAGTGCCCCAATACCCCATGAGCAGTTCTTC.